This record covers a single TCR beta chain. Its antigen is unidentified. A read error may account for a junction end that differs from germline. This CDR3 contains 14 residues. CDR1 SGHRS and CDR2 YFSETQ come from the germline V gene. A second PCR of about 7 to 12 cycles used a sample-barcoded 5' primer and a J-beta primer mix. TCRdb reanalysed the 5' RACE reads using MiXCR and keeps one entry per CDR3 protein. The sample lists over 1,200,000 distinct CDR3 sequences, approximately 63% occurring once. This specimen comes from a study of blood T cells in healthy people across ages. Study-wide findings and caveats: It was the long-lived donors that had more naive CD4+ cells and higher diversity than aged donors.

The sequencing sample was made of blood. The source of this sequence is a man between 18 and 29 years old in good health. The chain recombines TRBV5-1 with TRBJ2-3; 7 bases align to TRBD2. The CDR3 sequence is CASSFGGVTDTQYF. CDR3 DNA sequence: TGTGCCAGCAGTTTTGGGGGGGTCACAGATACGCAGTATTTT.